Each of the 24 T cell receptor beta chains below was sequenced from the same sample in a study of T cell responses to AZD1222 COVID-19 vaccine. Assay: immunoSEQ multiplex PCR; the TCRdb copy retains only in-frame clones and omits some. In the table there are more than 95,000 clones, approximately 86% of which are singletons. The sequencing here drew on peripheral blood, taken 28 days after the second dose of the MenACWY control vaccine. Receptors were obtained from an adult who received the MenACWY meningococcal vaccine as a control.

The chain links TRBV18 to TRBJ2-7; 11 bases line up with TRBD1. This CDR3 has 13 residues. The junction had 4 bases not matched to a gene; V was cut back by 6 bases and J by 6 bases. Germline V gene data show CDR1 as KGHSH and CDR2 as LQKENI. CDR3 residues: CASSGTGGSEQYF. The DNA of the CDR3 is TGTGCCAGCTCCGGGACAGGGGGGTCCGAGCAGTACTTC.

This chain links TRBV24-1 with TRBJ2-7, with D possibly being TRBD2 (6 bases). The CDR3 sequence is 13 residues long. Trimming stripped 9 bases from V and 2 bases from J, with 13 bases between. CDR1 is KGHDR and CDR2 is SFDVKD in the germline V gene. CDR3 DNA sequence: TGTGCCACCTCCGGCGGGAATACCTACGAGCAGTACTTC. Translating it yields CATSGGNTYEQYF.

The V and J genes are TRBV28 and TRBJ1-4; D gene ambiguous. Trimming stripped 4 bases from V and 6 bases from J, with 9 bases between. From germline, CDR1 is MDHEN and CDR2 SYDVKM. The CDR3 totals 13 residues. CDR3 protein: CASSSPSDEKLFF. DNA for the CDR3: TGTGCCAGCAGTTCTCCCAGCGATGAAAAACTGTTTTTT.

This chain links TRBV10-2 with TRBJ2-7, with D perhaps TRBD2 (7 bases). Trimming left V 4 bases short and J 2 bases short, with 15 bases between. Germline assignment: CDR1 WSHSY and CDR2 SAAADI. The length of the CDR3 is 15 residues. DNA for the CDR3: TGCGCCAGCAGTGTCGGGGGGCTCCGTCCCTACGAGCAGTACTTC. Translation: CASSVGGLRPYEQYF.

The CDR3 region is CASSLGEHQPQHF. As DNA, the CDR3 is TGTGCCAGCAGCTTAGGGGAGCATCAGCCCCAGCATTTT. The V and J genes are TRBV11-2 and TRBJ1-5; D uncertain. This CDR3 is built from 13 residues. The V end was cut by 1 base, the J end by 5 bases, with 6 bases between. Germline V gene sequence: CDR1 SGHAT, CDR2 FQNNGV.

This chain links TRBV19 with TRBJ1-1, with 7 bases lining up with TRBD1. Per the germline V gene, CDR1 is LNHDA and CDR2 is SQIVND (reference sequence). The CDR3 contains 15 residues. V gave up 5 bases and J gave up 4 bases; unmatched junction bases: 10. The CDR3 loop reads CASSARQGMGTEAFF. The DNA for the CDR3 is TGTGCCAGTAGTGCCCGACAGGGAATGGGCACTGAAGCTTTCTTT.

The chain is built from TRBV7-2 and TRBJ2-7; 7 bases line up with TRBD1. This CDR3 contains 15 residues. The V segment lost 2 bases and the J segment 4 bases; nucleotides outside the gene matches: 8. CDR1 SGHTA and CDR2 FQGNSA come from the germline V gene. CDR3 nucleotide sequence: TGTGCCAGCAGCTTACCGGGACAGCTTCTTTACGAGCAGTACTTC. Protein product: CASSLPGQLLYEQYF.

V and J are TRBV5-1 and TRBJ2-1, with 7 bases identical to TRBD2. Germline V gene sequence: CDR1 SGHRS, CDR2 YFSETQ. CDR3 length: 12 amino acids. Trimming removed 4 bases from V and 8 bases from J; junction bases left unmatched: 3. The CDR3 loop reads CASSLRGDEQFF. CDR3 sequence (DNA): TGCGCCAGCAGCCTCCGGGGGGATGAGCAGTTCTTC.

In the case of this clone: The sample contains more than one DNA sequence encoding this CDR3. The chain recombines TRBV5-1 with TRBJ2-2; 8 bases align to TRBD1. From germline, CDR1 is SGHRS and CDR2 YFSETQ. CDR3 length equals 15 residues. The V gene end was trimmed by 4 bases and the J gene end by 1 base; junction bases not matched to a gene: 3. CDR3 nucleotides: TGCGCCAGCAGCCCTGGGACAGGGAACACCGGGGAGCTGTTTTTT. Its protein product is CASSPGTGNTGELFF.

The chain uses TRBV7-6 and TRBJ2-3; D is possibly TRBD2 (6 bases). Looked up from germline, CDR1 is SGHVS and CDR2 is FNYEAQ. Trimming took 1 base from V and 2 from J, leaving 10 bases between them. CDR3 length: 15 amino acids. The CDR3 spells CASSLDGRSTDTQYF. The CDR3 bases are TGTGCCAGCAGCTTAGATGGGAGGTCCACAGATACGCAGTATTTT. Variable domain in full (rest from reference TRBV7-6 and TRBJ2-3): GAGVSQSPRYKVTKRGQDVALRCDPISGHVSLYWYRQALGQGPEFLTYFNYEAQQDKSGLPNDRFSAERPEGSISTLTIQRTEQRDSAMYRCASSLDGRSTDTQYFGPGTRLTVL.

The rearrangement joins TRBV4-3 to TRBJ2-2; D remains unclear. The CDR3 is 15 residues long. Trimming took off 0 bases at V and 4 bases at J, with 9 bases between the two ends. Germline-derived CDR1 and CDR2 are LGHNA and YSLEER. This chain's CDR3 is CASSQDIRPTGELFF. In nucleotides, the CDR3 is TGCGCCAGCAGCCAAGATATCAGGCCCACCGGGGAGCTGTTTTTT.

The chain is built from TRBV5-4 and TRBJ2-2; TRBD1 agrees at 7 bases. Unmatched junction bases numbered 0, after V lost 1 base and J lost 0 bases. Germline CDR1 SGHNT, CDR2 YYREEE (reference sequence). CDR3 length: 15 residues. The CDR3 bases are TGTGCCAGCAGCTTGACAGGGGCGAACACCGGGGAGCTGTTTTTT. Residues: CASSLTGANTGELFF.

The V gene is TRBV27, the J gene TRBJ2-7; unclear D gene. V lost 7 bases, J lost 5 bases, and 12 bases lay in between. The CDR3 has 12 residues. CDR1 and CDR2 (germline): MNHEY, SMNVEV (reference sequence). The CDR3 DNA reads as TGTGCCAGCACCGCTCTAGGGAACGAGCAGTACTTC. Protein product: CASTALGNEQYF.

The chain couples TRBV28 to TRBJ2-3, with D hard to call. Trimming took off 3 bases at V and 7 bases at J, with 14 bases between the two ends. Germline CDR1 is MDHEN and CDR2 is SYDVKM. This CDR3 spans 14 amino acids. CDR3 loop: CASSFLPRTNTQYF. In DNA form, the CDR3 reads TGTGCCAGCAGTTTTCTTCCCCGGACGAATACGCAGTATTTT.

This CDR3 is CASSMGTKNTGELFF. CDR3 DNA sequence: TGCGCCAGCAGCATGGGGACAAAGAACACCGGGGAGCTGTTTTTT. The chain links TRBV5-1 to TRBJ2-2; tentatively, D is TRBD1 (6 bases). Trimming removed 4 bases at V and 1 base at J, with 11 bases between. The CDR3 has 15 residues. CDR1 SGHRS and CDR2 YFSETQ come from the germline V gene.

The chain couples TRBV3-1 (or the pseudogene TRBV3-2) to TRBJ1-2, with TRBD1 identical over 9 bases. This CDR3 region has 17 residues. V was clipped by 4 bases and J by 0 bases; unmatched bases: 9. CDR1 is LGHDT, CDR2 YNNKEL, per germline (reference sequence). The CDR3 DNA sequence: TGTGCCAGCAGCCCCGGGACAGGGTGGAGAGCTAACTATGGCTACACCTTC. Amino acids: CASSPGTGWRANYGYTF.

This chain joins TRBV19 and TRBJ1-4; no definite D call. CDR3 length equals 16 residues. Trimming shortened V by 1 base and J by 8 bases, and 17 bases separated the two germline ends. From germline, CDR1 is LNHDA and CDR2 SQIVND (reference sequence). CDR3 residues: CASSIAGPGWGEKLFF. The DNA for the CDR3 is TGTGCCAGTAGTATAGCTGGTCCGGGATGGGGAGAAAAACTGTTTTTT. Drawing the rest from reference TRBV19 and TRBJ1-4, the complete variable domain is DGGITQSPKYLFRKEGQNVTLSCEQNLNHDAMYWYRQDPGQGLRLIYYSQIVNDFQKGDIAEGYSVSREKKESFPLTVTSAQKNPTAFYLCASSIAGPGWGEKLFFGSGTQLSVL.

The chain uses TRBV19 and TRBJ1-6; 8 bases fit TRBD1. This CDR3 is 15 amino acids long. Germline CDR1 and CDR2: LNHDA and SQIVND (reference sequence). V was pared by 4 bases and J by 7 bases, with 6 bases of the junction left unmatched. CDR3 sequence: CASSTGQGGNSPLHF. The CDR3, as DNA: TGTGCCAGTAGTACCGGACAGGGAGGGAATTCACCCCTCCACTTT.

V gene TRBV6-2 or TRBV6-3 combines with J gene TRBJ2-7; D gene unclear. The germline V and J ends were trimmed by 0 bases and 0 bases, with 9 bases remaining between them. The germline CDR1 and CDR2 sequences are MNHEY and SVGEGT. The CDR3 has 15 residues. This CDR3 is CASSYSFLSSYEQYF. The CDR3 DNA reads TGTGCCAGCAGTTACTCTTTCCTGAGCTCCTACGAGCAGTACTTC.

The chain recombines TRBV30 with TRBJ2-3, with D perhaps TRBD2 (6 bases). V dropped 2 bases and J dropped 6 bases, with 12 bases sitting between them. Germline V lookup: CDR1 GTSNPN, CDR2 SVGIG (reference sequence). CDR3 length: 13 amino acids. CDR3: CAWSLGEADTQYF. The CDR3 DNA follows: TGTGCCTGGAGTCTTGGGGAGGCCGATACGCAGTATTTT.

The chain has TRBV5-4 and TRBJ2-5; D is perhaps TRBD2 (6 bases). Germline CDR1 SGHNT, CDR2 YYREEE (reference sequence). This CDR3 is built from 14 residues. V shed 0 bases and J shed 3 bases, with 9 bases lying between them. CDR3 loop: CASSLGRAEETQYF. CDR3 nucleotides: TGTGCCAGCAGCTTGGGGAGGGCTGAAGAGACCCAGTACTTC.

CDR3 sequence (DNA): TGTGCCAGCAGTAGAAGCGGGGGCTACACAGATACGCAGTATTTT. Translating it yields CASSRSGGYTDTQYF. This chain uses TRBV27 with TRBJ2-3, with 8 bases fitting TRBD2. After removal of 5 bases from V and 2 bases from J, the junction contained 6 bases not matched to a gene. The germline CDR1 and CDR2 sequences are MNHEY and SMNVEV (reference sequence). The CDR3 is 15 amino acids.

This sequence joins TRBV6-1 and TRBJ2-7; D not resolved. Germline CDR1 is MNHNS and CDR2 is SASEGT. V was shortened by 3 bases and J by 2 bases, with 11 bases between the two germline ends. This CDR3 has 14 residues. CDR3 region: CASSEGIPTYEQYF. The CDR3 bases are TGTGCCAGCAGTGAGGGGATCCCGACCTACGAGCAGTACTTC.

The chain carries TRBV9 and TRBJ2-6; D possibly corresponds to TRBD1 (6 bases). Trimming took 3 bases from V and 1 from J, leaving 20 bases between them. Germline values: CDR1 SGDLS, CDR2 YYNGEE. This CDR3 is built from 19 residues. CDR3 loop: CASSAGIGGLGSGANVLTF. In nucleotides, the CDR3 is TGTGCCAGCAGCGCAGGAATAGGGGGTCTCGGGTCTGGGGCCAACGTCCTGACTTTC.